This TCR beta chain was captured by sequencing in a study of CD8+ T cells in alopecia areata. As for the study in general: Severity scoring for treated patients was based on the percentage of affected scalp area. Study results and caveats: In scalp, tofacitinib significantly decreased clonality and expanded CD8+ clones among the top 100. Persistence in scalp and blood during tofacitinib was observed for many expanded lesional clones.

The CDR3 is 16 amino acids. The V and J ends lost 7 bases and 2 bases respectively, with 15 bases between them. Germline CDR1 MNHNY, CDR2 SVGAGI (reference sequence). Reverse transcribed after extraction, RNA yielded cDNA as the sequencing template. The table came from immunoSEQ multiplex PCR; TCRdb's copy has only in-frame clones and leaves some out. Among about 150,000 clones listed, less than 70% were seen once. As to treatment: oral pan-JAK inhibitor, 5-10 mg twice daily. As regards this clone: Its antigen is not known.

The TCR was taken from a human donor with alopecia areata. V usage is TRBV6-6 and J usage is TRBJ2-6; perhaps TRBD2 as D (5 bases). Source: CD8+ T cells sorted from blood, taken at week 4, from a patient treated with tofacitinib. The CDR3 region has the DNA TGTGCCAGCACCCTGAATAGAGGGCCTGGGGCCAACGTCCTGACTTTC. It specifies CASTLNRGPGANVLTF.